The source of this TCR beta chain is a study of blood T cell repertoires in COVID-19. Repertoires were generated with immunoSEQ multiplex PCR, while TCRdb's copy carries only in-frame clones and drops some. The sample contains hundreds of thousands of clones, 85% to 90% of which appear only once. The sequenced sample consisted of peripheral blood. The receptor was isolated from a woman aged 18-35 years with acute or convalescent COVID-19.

The CDR3 sequence is CASSGTSGGIAPAWDTQYF. The CDR3 DNA reads TGTGCCAGCAGCGGGACTAGCGGGGGGATAGCGCCCGCTTGGGATACGCAGTATTTT. The chain uses TRBV9 and TRBJ2-3; TRBD2 matches 14 bases. The CDR3 covers 19 residues. The junction had 15 bases not matched to a gene; V was cut back by 3 bases and J by 6 bases. Germline assignment: CDR1 SGDLS and CDR2 YYNGEE.